Listed below are T cell receptor beta chains from one sample, sequenced in a study of post-analysis software for immune sequencing data. TCRdb re-called the PCR reads through MiXCR, storing one row per CDR3 protein. The sample yields about 560,000 distinct CDR3 sequences, around 40% seen once. Material for sequencing was blood. The receptors derive from a girl aged 5-17 years with multiple sclerosis. Each CDR3 is given with its conserved first and last residue. The D gene is left open where the match is weak. A clone size is listed for some rows: how often the clone was seen (once, few, many), or a class if it is expanded.

j_gene: TRBJ2-3; abundance: few; v_gene: TRBV18; d_gene: -; CDR3aa: CASSPTDSLTDTQYF; CDR3nt: TGTGCCAGCTCACCTACCGACAGTCTCACAGATACGCAGTATTTT
j_gene: TRBJ2-1; abundance: -; v_gene: TRBV24-1; d_gene: -; CDR3aa: CATSGVGSSEQFF; CDR3nt: TGTGCCACCAGTGGGGTGGGGTCAAGTGAGCAGTTCTTC
j_gene: TRBJ2-1; abundance: -; v_gene: TRBV12-3/TRBV12-4; d_gene: TRBD2; CDR3aa: CASSSGRGGLSRFF; CDR3nt: TGTGCCAGCAGTTCCGGGCGGGGGGGGCTTTCTAGGTTCTTC
j_gene: TRBJ1-1; abundance: -; v_gene: TRBV6-5; d_gene: TRBD1; CDR3aa: CASRLDRGRGNTEAFF; CDR3nt: TGTGCCAGCAGGCTCGACAGGGGGCGGGGGAACACTGAAGCTTTCTTT
j_gene: TRBJ2-3; abundance: -; v_gene: TRBV6-5; d_gene: -; CDR3aa: CASSYGGGSSTDTQYF; CDR3nt: TGTGCCAGCAGTTACGGTGGGGGCTCGAGCACAGATACGCAGTATTTT
j_gene: TRBJ2-5; abundance: many; v_gene: TRBV2; d_gene: -; CDR3aa: CASREETQYF; CDR3nt: TGTGCCAGCAGGGAAGAGACCCAGTACTTC
j_gene: TRBJ2-3; abundance: -; v_gene: TRBV7-2; d_gene: -; CDR3aa: CASKLDITDTQYF; CDR3nt: TGTGCCAGCAAACTAGACATAACAGATACGCAGTATTTT
j_gene: TRBJ1-2; abundance: few; v_gene: TRBV3-1; d_gene: TRBD1; CDR3aa: CASSQGTGYGYTF; CDR3nt: TGTGCCAGCAGCCAGGGGACAGGCTATGGCTACACCTTC
j_gene: TRBJ2-1; abundance: -; v_gene: TRBV29-1; d_gene: -; CDR3aa: CSVERDNEQFF; CDR3nt: TGCAGCGTTGAGAGGGACAATGAGCAGTTCTTC
j_gene: TRBJ2-7; abundance: few; v_gene: TRBV19; d_gene: -; CDR3aa: CASSRGGLFSYEQYF; CDR3nt: TGTGCCAGTAGCCGGGGTGGTCTTTTTTCCTACGAGCAGTACTTC
j_gene: TRBJ2-1; abundance: -; v_gene: TRBV29-1; d_gene: TRBD1; CDR3aa: CSAGQGVTNEQFF; CDR3nt: TGCAGCGCTGGACAGGGGGTCACCAATGAGCAGTTCTTC
j_gene: TRBJ2-7; abundance: few; v_gene: TRBV5-5; d_gene: TRBD1; CDR3aa: CASSWGQGLGSNEQYF; CDR3nt: TGTGCCAGCAGCTGGGGACAGGGCCTCGGGTCGAACGAGCAGTACTTC
j_gene: TRBJ2-1; abundance: -; v_gene: TRBV12-3/TRBV12-4; d_gene: TRBD2; CDR3aa: CASSSTSGGFSYNEQFF; CDR3nt: TGTGCCAGCAGTTCGACTAGCGGGGGATTCTCCTACAATGAGCAGTTCTTC
j_gene: TRBJ1-2; abundance: -; v_gene: TRBV6-5; d_gene: -; CDR3aa: CASRGRPRGGYTF; CDR3nt: TGTGCCAGCAGGGGCCGTCCACGCGGGGGCTACACCTTC
j_gene: TRBJ2-5; abundance: few; v_gene: TRBV20-1; d_gene: -; CDR3aa: CSAPGGQQETQYF; CDR3nt: TGCAGTGCGCCGGGTGGCCAGCAAGAGACCCAGTACTTC
j_gene: TRBJ2-4; abundance: once; v_gene: TRBV5-1; d_gene: TRBD2; CDR3aa: CASSLGLAVLAKNIQYF; CDR3nt: TGCGCCAGCAGCTTGGGTCTAGCGGTACTAGCCAAAAACATTCAGTACTTC
j_gene: TRBJ2-7; abundance: -; v_gene: TRBV5-1; d_gene: TRBD1; CDR3aa: CASSTGQVPYEQYF; CDR3nt: TGCGCCAGCAGCACGGGACAGGTCCCCTACGAGCAGTACTTC
j_gene: TRBJ1-5; abundance: -; v_gene: TRBV6-2/TRBV6-3; d_gene: -; CDR3aa: CASSYIPSSGNQPQHF; CDR3nt: TGTGCCAGCAGTTACATCCCATCGTCGGGCAATCAGCCCCAGCATTTT
j_gene: TRBJ1-5; abundance: -; v_gene: TRBV2; d_gene: TRBD1; CDR3aa: CASSAWTGSNQPQHF; CDR3nt: TGTGCCAGCAGTGCCTGGACAGGGAGCAATCAGCCCCAGCATTTT
j_gene: TRBJ1-2; abundance: few; v_gene: TRBV6-5; d_gene: TRBD1; CDR3aa: CASTVDRGNYGYTF; CDR3nt: TGTGCCAGCACCGTTGACAGGGGCAACTATGGCTACACCTTC
j_gene: TRBJ2-1; abundance: -; v_gene: TRBV6-1; d_gene: TRBD2; CDR3aa: CASSPRRLAQSSYNEQFF; CDR3nt: TGTGCCAGCAGTCCGCGTCGACTAGCGCAAAGCTCCTACAATGAGCAGTTCTTC
j_gene: TRBJ2-1; abundance: -; v_gene: TRBV9; d_gene: TRBD2; CDR3aa: CASSVWVLAGVNEQFF; CDR3nt: TGTGCCAGCAGCGTCTGGGTACTAGCGGGAGTTAATGAGCAGTTCTTC
j_gene: TRBJ2-1; abundance: few; v_gene: TRBV11-2; d_gene: TRBD1; CDR3aa: CASSRDRLYNEQFF; CDR3nt: TGTGCCAGCAGCCGGGACAGACTATACAATGAGCAGTTCTTC
j_gene: TRBJ2-5; abundance: -; v_gene: TRBV12-3/TRBV12-4; d_gene: TRBD2; CDR3aa: CASRLGTNQETQYF; CDR3nt: TGTGCCAGCAGGTTGGGGACTAACCAAGAGACCCAGTACTTC
j_gene: TRBJ2-3; abundance: many; v_gene: TRBV7-2; d_gene: TRBD1; CDR3aa: CASSPRMTGGKDTQYF; CDR3nt: TGTGCCAGCAGCCCAAGGATGACAGGGGGTAAAGATACGCAGTATTTT
j_gene: TRBJ1-5; abundance: -; v_gene: TRBV12-3/TRBV12-4; d_gene: -; CDR3aa: CASMLGIAQPQHF; CDR3nt: TGTGCCAGCATGCTGGGGATCGCTCAGCCCCAGCATTTT
j_gene: TRBJ1-2; abundance: -; v_gene: TRBV12-3/TRBV12-4; d_gene: -; CDR3aa: CASSLSSGYTF; CDR3nt: TGTGCCAGCAGTTTATCGTCTGGCTACACCTTC
j_gene: TRBJ2-1; abundance: -; v_gene: TRBV6-6; d_gene: -; CDR3aa: CASSYSEQFF; CDR3nt: TGTGCCAGCAGTTACTCGGAGCAGTTCTTC
j_gene: TRBJ2-7; abundance: -; v_gene: TRBV5-1; d_gene: -; CDR3aa: CASSQTSSSTYEQYF; CDR3nt: TGCGCCAGCAGCCAGACTAGTTCCTCGACGTACGAGCAGTACTTC
j_gene: TRBJ1-2; abundance: -; v_gene: TRBV10-3; d_gene: -; CDR3aa: CAISGTGRTFGGYTF; CDR3nt: TGTGCCATCAGTGGGACGGGACGGACTTTCGGGGGCTACACCTTC
j_gene: TRBJ2-1; abundance: few; v_gene: TRBV12-3/TRBV12-4; d_gene: -; CDR3aa: CASTVGSEGEQFF; CDR3nt: TGTGCCAGCACCGTGGGCTCCGAGGGTGAGCAGTTCTTC
j_gene: TRBJ2-5; abundance: -; v_gene: TRBV6-1; d_gene: TRBD1; CDR3aa: CASSEGEGATQYF; CDR3nt: TGTGCCAGCAGTGAAGGAGAGGGGGCGACCCAGTACTTC
j_gene: TRBJ2-1; abundance: -; v_gene: TRBV7-9; d_gene: -; CDR3aa: CASSLGGGQSYNEQFF; CDR3nt: TGTGCCAGCAGCTTAGGGGGGGGCCAGTCCTACAATGAGCAGTTCTTC
j_gene: TRBJ2-5; abundance: few; v_gene: TRBV24-1; d_gene: -; CDR3aa: CATSDYSSGYETQYF; CDR3nt: TGTGCCACCAGTGATTACAGCTCTGGGTACGAGACCCAGTACTTC
j_gene: TRBJ2-4; abundance: -; v_gene: TRBV3-1; d_gene: -; CDR3aa: CASSQLSSGFIQYF; CDR3nt: TGTGCCAGCAGCCAACTCTCCTCAGGGTTCATTCAGTACTTC
j_gene: TRBJ2-3; abundance: -; v_gene: TRBV11-3; d_gene: -; CDR3aa: CASSLGGLDTDTQYF; CDR3nt: TGTGCCAGCAGCTTAGGGGGACTCGACACAGATACGCAGTATTTT
j_gene: TRBJ2-3; abundance: few; v_gene: TRBV6-1; d_gene: -; CDR3aa: CASSGSVTDTQYF; CDR3nt: TGTGCCAGCAGTGGTTCAGTGACAGATACGCAGTATTTT
j_gene: TRBJ2-6; abundance: -; v_gene: TRBV3-1; d_gene: -; CDR3aa: CASSQQNLLSGANVLTF; CDR3nt: TGTGCCAGCAGCCAACAAAACCTCCTCTCTGGGGCCAACGTCCTGACTTTC
j_gene: TRBJ1-1; abundance: -; v_gene: TRBV2; d_gene: -; CDR3aa: CASSRGEAFF; CDR3nt: TGTGCCAGCAGTCGGGGGGAAGCTTTCTTT
j_gene: TRBJ2-3; abundance: -; v_gene: TRBV7-2; d_gene: TRBD1; CDR3aa: CANSLGGRTDTQYF; CDR3nt: TGTGCCAACAGCTTAGGGGGCCGCACAGATACGCAGTATTTT
j_gene: TRBJ2-7; abundance: -; v_gene: TRBV20-1; d_gene: TRBD2; CDR3aa: CSAGLAGALYEQYF; CDR3nt: TGCAGTGCCGGACTAGCGGGGGCCCTCTACGAGCAGTACTTC
j_gene: TRBJ2-7; abundance: few; v_gene: TRBV6-5; d_gene: -; CDR3aa: CASTLHGGSYEQYF; CDR3nt: TGTGCCAGCACCCTACACGGCGGCTCCTACGAGCAGTACTTC
j_gene: TRBJ2-1; abundance: few; v_gene: TRBV5-6; d_gene: -; CDR3aa: CASSGGNIEQFF; CDR3nt: TGTGCCAGCAGCGGAGGAAATATTGAGCAGTTCTTC
j_gene: TRBJ1-4; abundance: -; v_gene: TRBV28; d_gene: -; CDR3aa: CASNEGGRGEKLFF; CDR3nt: TGTGCCAGCAACGAGGGGGGCCGGGGTGAAAAACTGTTTTTT
j_gene: TRBJ1-1; abundance: -; v_gene: TRBV7-9; d_gene: -; CDR3aa: CASTPTGAAAFF; CDR3nt: TGTGCCAGCACCCCAACGGGGGCCGCTGCTTTCTTT